The rows below give T cell receptor beta chains drawn from one sample of a study of blood T cell repertoires in COVID-19. Only in-frame clones appear in the TCRdb table, and some are missing; sequencing was by immunoSEQ multiplex PCR. The sample includes nearly 25,000 clones, 70% to 90% of them seen just once. The sequenced sample was peripheral blood. The source is a man in his sixties or seventies with acute or convalescent COVID-19. Each CDR3 is given without its conserved first and last residue.

v_call	j_call	cdr3_aa
TRBV10-3	TRBJ2-2	AISDGTGGTGELF
TRBV18	TRBJ2-3	ASSLRDTDTQY
TRBV5-5	TRBJ1-2	ASSLDPGDGYT
TRBV5-6	TRBJ2-4	ASSPTPLTKNIQY
TRBV6-5	TRBJ1-2	AIPRDRDNYGYT
TRBV5-1	TRBJ2-3	ASSLIRGTDTQY
TRBV4-1	TRBJ2-7	ASSLTEATSGGYEQY
TRBV28	TRBJ2-7	ASSPSSSGSYEQY
TRBV28	TRBJ2-1	ASSLWGTGTTYNEQF
TRBV27	TRBJ2-6	ASSPWTQPSGANVLT
TRBV18	TRBJ2-1	ASESSANEQF
TRBV7-8	TRBJ1-4	ASSLTGATNEKLF
TRBV5-1	TRBJ2-1	ASSVTSGGYNEQF
TRBV19	TRBJ2-7	ASTPPGQGIYEQY
TRBV30	TRBJ1-6	AWREYSSPLH
TRBV15	TRBJ1-2	ATSLGMSDPGYT
TRBV9	TRBJ1-2	ASSSTGVGYT
TRBV7-6	TRBJ1-1	ASSPGQEATEAF
TRBV5-1	TRBJ2-2	ASSLGGGSKNAGELF
TRBV19	TRBJ1-4	ASSPGTAGTNEKLF
TRBV9	TRBJ1-5	ASSVGLQDRGDQPQH
TRBV25-1	TRBJ2-3	ASSEFGRGRDTQY
TRBV5-1	TRBJ2-1	ASSLEIFSGYNEQF